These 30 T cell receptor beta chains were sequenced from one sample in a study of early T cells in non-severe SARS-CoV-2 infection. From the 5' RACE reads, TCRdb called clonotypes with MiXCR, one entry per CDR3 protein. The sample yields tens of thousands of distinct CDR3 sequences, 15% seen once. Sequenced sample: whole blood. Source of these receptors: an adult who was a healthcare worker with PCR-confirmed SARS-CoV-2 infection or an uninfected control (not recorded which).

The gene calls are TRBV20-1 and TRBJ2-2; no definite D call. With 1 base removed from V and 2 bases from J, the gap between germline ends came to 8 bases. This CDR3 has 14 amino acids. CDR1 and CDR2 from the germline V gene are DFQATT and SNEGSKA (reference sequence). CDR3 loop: CSARAGGNTGELFF. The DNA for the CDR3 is TGCAGTGCTAGAGCGGGCGGAAACACCGGGGAGCTGTTTTTT.

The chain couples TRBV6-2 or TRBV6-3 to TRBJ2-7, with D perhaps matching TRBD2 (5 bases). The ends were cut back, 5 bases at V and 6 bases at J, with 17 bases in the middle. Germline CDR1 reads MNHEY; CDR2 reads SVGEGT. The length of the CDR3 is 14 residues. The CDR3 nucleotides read TGTGCCAGCAGTCCCTTACTACCGGGGAGCGAGCAGTACTTC. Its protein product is CASSPLLPGSEQYF.

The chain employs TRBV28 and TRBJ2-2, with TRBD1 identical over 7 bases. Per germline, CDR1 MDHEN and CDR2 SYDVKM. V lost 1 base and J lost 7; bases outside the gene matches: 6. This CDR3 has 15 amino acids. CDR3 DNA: TGTGCCAGCAGTTTATTACAGGGGCTGGGCGGGGAGCTGTTTTTT. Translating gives CASSLLQGLGGELFF.

The CDR3 sequence is CASGTGGSDTQYF. CDR3 in DNA: TGTGCCAGCGGGACAGGTGGTTCAGATACGCAGTATTTT. V usage is TRBV6-2 or TRBV6-3 and J usage is TRBJ2-3, with 8 bases that match TRBD1. The CDR3 totals 13 residues. CDR1 and CDR2 (germline): MNHEY, SVGEGT. Trimming at V came to 8 bases and at J to 4 bases, leaving 5 bases not matched to a gene.

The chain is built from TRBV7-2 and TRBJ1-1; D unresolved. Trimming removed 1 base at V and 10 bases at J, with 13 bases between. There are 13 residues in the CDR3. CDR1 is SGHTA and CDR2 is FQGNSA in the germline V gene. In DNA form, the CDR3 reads TGTGCCAGCAGCTTAGAAGGTTTTTTGGTAGCTTTCTTT. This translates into CASSLEGFLVAFF. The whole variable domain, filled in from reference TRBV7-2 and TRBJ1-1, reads GAGVSQSPSNKVTEKGKDVELRCDPISGHTALYWYRQSLGQGLEFLIYFQGNSAPDKSGLPSDRFSAERTGGSVSTLTIQRTQQEDSAVYLCASSLEGFLVAFFGQGTRLTVV.

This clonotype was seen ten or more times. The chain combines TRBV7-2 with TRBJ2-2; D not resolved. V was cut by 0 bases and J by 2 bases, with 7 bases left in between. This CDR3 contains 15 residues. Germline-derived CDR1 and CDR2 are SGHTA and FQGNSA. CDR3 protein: CASSLAQLNTGELFF. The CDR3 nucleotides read TGTGCCAGCAGCTTAGCACAGCTTAACACCGGGGAGCTGTTTTTT.

The CDR3 sequence: CASSITGWQETQYF. CDR3 sequence (DNA): TGTGCCAGCAGCATCACAGGGTGGCAAGAGACCCAGTACTTC. This chain links TRBV7-8 with TRBJ2-5; the D gene is possibly TRBD1 (6 bases). The CDR3 covers 14 residues. CDR1 and CDR2 from the germline V gene are SGHVS and FQNEAQ. V lost 5 bases to trimming and J lost 2 bases, with 12 bases between them.

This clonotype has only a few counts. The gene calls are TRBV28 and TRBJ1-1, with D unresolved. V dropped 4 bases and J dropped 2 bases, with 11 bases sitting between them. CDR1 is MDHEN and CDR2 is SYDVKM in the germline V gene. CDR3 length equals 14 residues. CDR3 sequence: CASSYPSRNTEAFF. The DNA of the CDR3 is TGTGCCAGCAGTTATCCCTCACGAAACACTGAAGCTTTCTTT.

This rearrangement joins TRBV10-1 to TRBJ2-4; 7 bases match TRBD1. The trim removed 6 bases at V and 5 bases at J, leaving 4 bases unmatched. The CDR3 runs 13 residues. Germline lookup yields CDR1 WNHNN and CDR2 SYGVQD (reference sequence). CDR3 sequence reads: CASRNRGENIQYF. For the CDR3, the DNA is TGCGCCAGCAGAAACAGGGGCGAAAACATTCAGTACTTC.

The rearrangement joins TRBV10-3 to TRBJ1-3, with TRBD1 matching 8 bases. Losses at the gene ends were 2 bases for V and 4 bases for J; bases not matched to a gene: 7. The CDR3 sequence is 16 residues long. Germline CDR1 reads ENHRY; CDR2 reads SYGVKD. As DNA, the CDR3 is TGTGCCATCAGTGAGCCTGTCAGGGGGCGCGGAAACACCATATATTTT. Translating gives CAISEPVRGRGNTIYF.

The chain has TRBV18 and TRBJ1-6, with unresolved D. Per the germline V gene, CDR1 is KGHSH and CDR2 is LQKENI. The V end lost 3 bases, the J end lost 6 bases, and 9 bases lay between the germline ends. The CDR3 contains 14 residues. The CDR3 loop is CASSPRDTNSPLHF. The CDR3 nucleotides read TGTGCCAGCTCACCGCGCGACACTAATTCACCCCTCCACTTT.

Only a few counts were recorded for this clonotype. CDR3 amino acids: CASSLEDWANEQFF. The CDR3 nucleotides read TGTGCCAGCAGTTTAGAAGACTGGGCAAATGAGCAGTTCTTC. The chain combines TRBV12-3 or TRBV12-4 with TRBJ2-1; D gene uncertain. This CDR3 is 14 amino acids long. Trimming stripped 1 base from V and 7 bases from J, with 11 bases between.

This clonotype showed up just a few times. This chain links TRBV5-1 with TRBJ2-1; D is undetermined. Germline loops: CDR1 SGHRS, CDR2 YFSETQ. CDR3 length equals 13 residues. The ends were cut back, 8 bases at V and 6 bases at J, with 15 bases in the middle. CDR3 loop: CASHAGRPNEQFF. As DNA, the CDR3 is TGCGCCAGTCATGCCGGTCGGCCCAATGAGCAGTTCTTC.

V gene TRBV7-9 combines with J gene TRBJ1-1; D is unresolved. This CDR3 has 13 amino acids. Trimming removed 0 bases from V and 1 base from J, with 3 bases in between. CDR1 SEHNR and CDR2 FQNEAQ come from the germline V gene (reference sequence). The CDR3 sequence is CASSLAANTEAFF. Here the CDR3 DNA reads TGTGCCAGCAGCTTAGCAGCGAACACTGAAGCTTTCTTT.

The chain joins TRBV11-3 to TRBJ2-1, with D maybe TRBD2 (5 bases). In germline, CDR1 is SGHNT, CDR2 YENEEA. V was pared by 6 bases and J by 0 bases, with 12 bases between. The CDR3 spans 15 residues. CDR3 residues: CASSLRDSSYNEQFF. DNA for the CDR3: TGTGCCAGCAGTCTTCGGGATTCCTCCTACAATGAGCAGTTCTTC.

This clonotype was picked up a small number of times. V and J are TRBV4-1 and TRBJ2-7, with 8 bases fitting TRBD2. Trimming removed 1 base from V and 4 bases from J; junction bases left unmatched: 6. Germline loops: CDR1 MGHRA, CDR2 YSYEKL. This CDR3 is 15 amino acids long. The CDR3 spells CASSQALAEMYEQYF. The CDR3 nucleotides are TGCGCCAGCAGCCAAGCACTAGCGGAGATGTACGAGCAGTACTTC.

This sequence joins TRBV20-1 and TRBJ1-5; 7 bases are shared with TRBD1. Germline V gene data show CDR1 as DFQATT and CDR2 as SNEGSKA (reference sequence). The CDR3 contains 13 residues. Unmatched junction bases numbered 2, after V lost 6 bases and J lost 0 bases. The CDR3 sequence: CSAGQVSNQPQHF. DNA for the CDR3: TGCAGTGCCGGACAGGTTAGCAATCAGCCCCAGCATTTT.

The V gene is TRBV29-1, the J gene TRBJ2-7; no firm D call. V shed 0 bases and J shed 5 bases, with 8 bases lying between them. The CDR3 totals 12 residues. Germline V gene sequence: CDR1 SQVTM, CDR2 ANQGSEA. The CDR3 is CSVEDQRDEQYF. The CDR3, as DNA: TGCAGCGTTGAAGATCAACGGGACGAGCAGTACTTC.

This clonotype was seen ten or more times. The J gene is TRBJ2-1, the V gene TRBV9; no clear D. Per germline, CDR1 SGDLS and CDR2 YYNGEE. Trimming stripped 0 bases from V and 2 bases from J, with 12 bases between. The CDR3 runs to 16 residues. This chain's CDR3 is CASSVGLSTPYNEQFF. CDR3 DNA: TGTGCCAGCAGCGTAGGACTGTCGACCCCCTACAATGAGCAGTTCTTC.

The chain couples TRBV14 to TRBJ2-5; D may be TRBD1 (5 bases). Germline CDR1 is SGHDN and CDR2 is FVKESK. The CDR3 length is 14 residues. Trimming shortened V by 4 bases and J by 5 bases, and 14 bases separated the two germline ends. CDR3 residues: CASSLPRVGETQYF. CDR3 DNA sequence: TGTGCCAGCAGCCTCCCCAGGGTTGGGGAGACCCAGTACTTC. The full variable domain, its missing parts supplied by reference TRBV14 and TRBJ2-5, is EAGVTQFPSHSVIEKGQTVTLRCDPISGHDNLYWYRRVMGKEIKFLLHFVKESKQDESGMPNNRFLAERTGGTYSTLKVQPAELEDSGVYFCASSLPRVGETQYFGPGTRLLVL.

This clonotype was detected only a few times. The CDR3 bases are TGTGCCAGCAGCCAAGATGGTCCCTGGGGGGAGCAGTACTTC. It codes for CASSQDGPWGEQYF. The chain employs TRBV14 and TRBJ2-7; either TRBD1 or TRBD2 may fit D (5 bases each). The CDR3 contains 14 residues. Germline-derived CDR1 and CDR2 are SGHDN and FVKESK. Between the trimmed V and J ends, which lost 0 bases and 7 bases, there was a span of 13 bases. The full variable domain, rest sourced from reference TRBV14 and TRBJ2-7, is EAGVTQFPSHSVIEKGQTVTLRCDPISGHDNLYWYRRVMGKEIKFLLHFVKESKQDESGMPNNRFLAERTGGTYSTLKVQPAELEDSGVYFCASSQDGPWGEQYFGPGTRLTVT.

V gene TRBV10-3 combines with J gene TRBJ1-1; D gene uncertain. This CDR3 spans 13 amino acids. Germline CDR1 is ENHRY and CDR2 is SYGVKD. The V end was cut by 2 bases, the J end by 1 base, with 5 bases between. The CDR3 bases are TGTGCCATCAGTGAGCTAACGAACACTGAAGCTTTCTTT. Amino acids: CAISELTNTEAFF.

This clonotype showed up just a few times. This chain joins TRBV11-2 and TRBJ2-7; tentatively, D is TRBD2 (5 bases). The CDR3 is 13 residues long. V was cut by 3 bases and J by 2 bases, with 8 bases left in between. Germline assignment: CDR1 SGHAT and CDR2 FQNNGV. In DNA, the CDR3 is TGTGCCAGCAGCTTTTCTAGCCCCTACGAGCAGTACTTC. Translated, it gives CASSFSSPYEQYF.

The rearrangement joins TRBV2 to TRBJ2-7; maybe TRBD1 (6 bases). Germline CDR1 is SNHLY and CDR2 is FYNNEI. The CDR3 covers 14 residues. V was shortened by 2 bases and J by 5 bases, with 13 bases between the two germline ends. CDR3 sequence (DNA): TGTGCCAGCAGTGAATACCCACAGGGCCACGAGCAGTACTTC. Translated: CASSEYPQGHEQYF.

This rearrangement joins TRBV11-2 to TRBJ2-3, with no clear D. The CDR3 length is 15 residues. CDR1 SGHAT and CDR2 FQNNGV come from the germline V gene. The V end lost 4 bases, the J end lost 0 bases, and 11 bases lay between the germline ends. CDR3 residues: CASSYHGRSTDTQYF. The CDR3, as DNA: TGTGCCAGCAGCTATCACGGACGGAGCACAGATACGCAGTATTTT.

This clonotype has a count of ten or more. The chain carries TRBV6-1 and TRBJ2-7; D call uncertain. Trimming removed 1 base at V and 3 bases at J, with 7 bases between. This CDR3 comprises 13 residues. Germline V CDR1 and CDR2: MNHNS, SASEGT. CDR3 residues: CASSEEFVYEQYF. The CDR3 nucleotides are TGTGCCAGCAGTGAAGAATTCGTCTACGAGCAGTACTTC.

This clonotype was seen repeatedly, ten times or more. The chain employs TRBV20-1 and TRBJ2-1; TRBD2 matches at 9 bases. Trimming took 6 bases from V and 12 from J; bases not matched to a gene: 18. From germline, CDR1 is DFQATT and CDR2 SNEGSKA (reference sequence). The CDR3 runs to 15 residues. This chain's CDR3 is CSAPGRASGNMWQFF. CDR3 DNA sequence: TGCAGTGCCCCGGGGCGGGCTAGCGGGAACATGTGGCAGTTCTTC.

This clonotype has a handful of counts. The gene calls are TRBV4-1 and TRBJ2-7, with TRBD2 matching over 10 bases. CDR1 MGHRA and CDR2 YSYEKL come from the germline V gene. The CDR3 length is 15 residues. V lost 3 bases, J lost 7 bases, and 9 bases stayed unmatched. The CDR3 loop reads CASSQALLAGYEQYF. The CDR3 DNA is TGCGCCAGCAGCCAGGCCCTACTAGCGGGATATGAGCAGTACTTC.

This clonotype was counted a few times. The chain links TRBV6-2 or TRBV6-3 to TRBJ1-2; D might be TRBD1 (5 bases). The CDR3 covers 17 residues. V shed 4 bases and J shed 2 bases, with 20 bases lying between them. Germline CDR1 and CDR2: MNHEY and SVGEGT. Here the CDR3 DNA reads TGTGCCAGCAGTTCCGGGACGGGGCTCCCTGGCAACTATGGCTACACCTTC. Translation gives CASSSGTGLPGNYGYTF.

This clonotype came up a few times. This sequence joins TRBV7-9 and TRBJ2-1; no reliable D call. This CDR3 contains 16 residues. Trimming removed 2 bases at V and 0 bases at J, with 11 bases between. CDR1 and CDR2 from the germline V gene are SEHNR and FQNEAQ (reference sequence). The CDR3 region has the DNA TGTGCCAGCAGCTTACGCCCCTATAGCTCCTACAATGAGCAGTTCTTC. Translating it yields CASSLRPYSSYNEQFF. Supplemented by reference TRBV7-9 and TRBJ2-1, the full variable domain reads DTGVSQNPRHKITKRGQNVTFRCDPISEHNRLYWYRQTLGQGPEFLTYFQNEAQLEKSRLLSDRFSAERPKGSFSTLEIQRTEQGDSAMYLCASSLRPYSSYNEQFFGPGTRLTVL.